Following are 29 T cell receptor beta chains from one sample sequenced in a study of human T cells and chemical hapten exposure. Time point meaning: patch test 1, 2 weeks after DPC sensitization. Regarding treatment: therapeutic diphenylcyclopropenone sensitization with weekly scalp DPC. One entry per CDR3 protein, called by TCRdb with MiXCR from the RACE reads. Of roughly 180,000 distinct CDR3 sequences listed, approximately 20% are singletons. The material was whole blood, obtained in connection with sensitization to the hapten diphenylcyclopropenone (DPC). The receptors were sampled from a woman aged 45-60 years with alopecia areata. Some clones in this sample may be carry-over from other donors' samples.

The V gene is TRBV7-2, the J gene TRBJ2-7; either TRBD1 or TRBD2 may supply D (5 bases each). Trimming removed 3 bases from V and 2 bases from J, with 11 bases in between. CDR1 is SGHTA, CDR2 FQGNSA, per germline. This CDR3 has 14 residues. CDR3 DNA: TGTGCCAGCAGCTTCCGGGACGGTACCTACGAGCAGTACTTC. Protein product: CASSFRDGTYEQYF. The entire variable domain, with the rest obtained from reference TRBV7-2 and TRBJ2-7, is as follows: GAGVSQSPSNKVTEKGKDVELRCDPISGHTALYWYRQSLGQGLEFLIYFQGNSAPDKSGLPSDRFSAERTGGSVSTLTIQRTQQEDSAVYLCASSFRDGTYEQYFGPGTRLTVT.

This clonotype was picked up a small number of times. J is TRBJ1-1 and V is TRBV12-3 or TRBV12-4; D not resolved. V lost 2 bases, J lost 1 base, and 8 bases lay in between. The length of the CDR3 is 14 residues. The CDR3 DNA follows: TGTGCCAGCAGTTTACGGGCGGGGAACACTGAAGCTTTCTTT. This codes for CASSLRAGNTEAFF.

This clonotype was observed a handful of times. V and J are TRBV29-1 and TRBJ1-1; D possibly corresponds to TRBD1 (5 bases). This CDR3 region has 11 residues. V was shortened by 7 bases and J by 3 bases, with 9 bases between the two germline ends. CDR1 and CDR2 from the germline V gene are SQVTM and ANQGSEA. For the CDR3, the DNA is TGCAGCGGCACAGGCGACACTGAAGCTTTCTTT. Amino acids: CSGTGDTEAFF.

This chain links TRBV20-1 with TRBJ2-7; D ambiguous. Germline CDR1 is DFQATT and CDR2 is SNEGSKA (reference sequence). This CDR3 has 12 amino acids. Trimming stripped 2 bases from V and 0 bases from J, with 5 bases between. As DNA, the CDR3 is TGCAGTGCTAGACAGCCCTCCTACGAGCAGTACTTC. This sequence encodes CSARQPSYEQYF.

This clonotype has at least ten counts. This chain joins TRBV4-2 and TRBJ2-2; D is undetermined. Trimming removed 4 bases from V and 6 bases from J, with 15 bases in between. The CDR3 totals 15 residues. The V gene's germline CDR1 is LGHNA and CDR2 YNFKEQ. In DNA form, the CDR3 reads TGTGCCAGCAGCCTCAAGGAAGGGCTCGCCGGGGAGCTGTTTTTT. It yields the protein CASSLKEGLAGELFF.

This chain connects TRBV5-1 to TRBJ1-4; 7 bases map to TRBD1. This CDR3 spans 14 amino acids. Germline CDR1 is SGHRS and CDR2 is YFSETQ. V lost 5 bases, J lost 5 bases, and 6 bases stayed unmatched. The CDR3 sequence is CASSWGQTNEKLFF. In DNA, the CDR3 is TGCGCCAGCAGTTGGGGACAGACGAATGAAAAACTGTTTTTT. The full variable domain, completed using reference TRBV5-1 and TRBJ1-4, is KAGVTQTPRYLIKTRGQQVTLSCSPISGHRSVSWYQQTPGQGLQFLFEYFSETQRNKGNFPGRFSGRQFSNSRSEMNVSTLELGDSALYLCASSWGQTNEKLFFGSGTQLSVL.

The CDR3 DNA reads TGTGCCAGCTCACCTTCTGGACAGGGGACACAAGAGACCCAGTACTTC. Translating it yields CASSPSGQGTQETQYF. The chain combines TRBV18 with TRBJ2-5; 9 bases agree with TRBD1. Per the germline V gene, CDR1 is KGHSH and CDR2 is LQKENI. The CDR3 contains 16 residues. Losses at the gene ends were 3 bases for V and 2 bases for J; bases not matched to a gene: 7.

This clonotype was observed many times. The V call is TRBV10-3, the J call TRBJ1-1; D is possibly TRBD1 (5 bases). Germline lookup yields CDR1 ENHRY and CDR2 SYGVKD. V lost 6 bases and J lost 1, with 12 bases in between. The CDR3 is 14 residues long. CDR3 region: CAIRMTDSNTEAFF. Here the CDR3 DNA reads TGTGCCATCAGAATGACAGACTCGAACACTGAAGCTTTCTTT.

This clonotype was seen a handful of times. This chain uses TRBV29-1 with TRBJ2-2; 8 nucleotides line up with TRBD1. Germline values: CDR1 SQVTM, CDR2 ANQGSEA. The CDR3 covers 13 residues. DNA for the CDR3: TGCAGTTTCAGGACAGGGCTGGCCGGGGAGCTGTTTTTT. It yields the protein CSFRTGLAGELFF.

This clonotype came up many times. The chain has TRBV20-1 and TRBJ2-5; D is perhaps TRBD1 (6 bases). CDR3 length: 12 residues. V lost 6 bases and J 1 base, leaving 9 bases between the germline ends. Germline V gene lookup returns CDR1 DFQATT and CDR2 SNEGSKA (reference sequence). The CDR3 here is CSAADSQETQYF. CDR3 nucleotide sequence: TGCAGTGCCGCGGACAGCCAAGAGACCCAGTACTTC.

The gene calls are TRBV20-1 and TRBJ1-1; no clear D gene. This CDR3 has 11 amino acids. The germline gives CDR1 DFQATT, CDR2 SNEGSKA (reference sequence). Trimming removed 1 base at V and 7 bases at J, with 7 bases between. This chain's CDR3 is CSARGQDEAFF. The CDR3 nucleotides are TGCAGTGCTAGAGGACAAGATGAAGCTTTCTTT.

The chain couples TRBV5-1 to TRBJ2-7; the match to TRBD2 covers 8 bases. The CDR3 spans 15 residues. The germline V gene has CDR1 SGHRS and CDR2 YFSETQ. Unmatched junction bases numbered 7, after V lost 1 base and J lost 4 bases. The CDR3 DNA follows: TGCGCCAGCAGCTTGTCAGCGGGAGAGAATTACGAGCAGTACTTC. Amino acids: CASSLSAGENYEQYF.

This clonotype has more than one count but fewer than ten. The chain uses TRBV28 and TRBJ1-6, with unresolved D. The CDR3 is 14 amino acids. V lost 5 bases, J lost 12 bases, and 17 bases lay in between. The germline V gene encodes CDR1 MDHEN and CDR2 SYDVKM. The DNA of the CDR3 is TGTGCCAGCAGTCTCCCCTCCTTAACTGGACCCCTCCACTTT. Translated, it gives CASSLPSLTGPLHF.

Only one count was recorded for this clonotype. V gene TRBV12-3 or TRBV12-4 combines with J gene TRBJ1-5, with TRBD1 as a possible D gene (5 bases). This CDR3 has 14 amino acids. With 1 base removed from V and 3 bases from J, the gap between germline ends came to 7 bases. CDR3 amino acids: CASSLGGDNQPQHF. CDR3 DNA: TGTGCCAGCAGTTTAGGGGGGGACAATCAGCCCCAGCATTTT.

The chain combines TRBV3-1 with TRBJ2-1; 9 bases align to TRBD1. Unmatched junction bases numbered 7, after V lost 4 bases and J lost 6 bases. The CDR3 has 15 residues. Germline assignment: CDR1 LGHDT and CDR2 YNNKEL (reference sequence). CDR3 coding DNA: TGTGCCAGCAGCCGCGCCGGGACAGGGACCAATGAGCAGTTCTTC. This encodes CASSRAGTGTNEQFF.

In this sample, this clonotype turned up a few times. CDR3 DNA sequence: TGCGCCAGCAGCTTTGGGGGTGCGGGGCTCTACAATGAGCAGTTCTTC. Translation: CASSFGGAGLYNEQFF. The chain combines TRBV5-1 with TRBJ2-1; D might be TRBD2 (6 bases). V was shortened by 2 bases and J by 3 bases, with 15 bases between the two germline ends. Germline V gives CDR1 SGHRS, CDR2 YFSETQ. This CDR3 spans 16 amino acids. The full variable domain, in which reference TRBV5-1 and TRBJ2-1 provide the parts outside the CDR3, is KAGVTQTPRYLIKTRGQQVTLSCSPISGHRSVSWYQQTPGQGLQFLFEYFSETQRNKGNFPGRFSGRQFSNSRSEMNVSTLELGDSALYLCASSFGGAGLYNEQFFGPGTRLTVL.

This clonotype was counted between two and nine times. This chain connects TRBV11-2 to TRBJ1-4, with 8 bases that match TRBD1. V lost 5 bases, J lost 4 bases, and 3 bases stayed unmatched. The CDR3 loop spans 14 amino acids. Germline V gene data show CDR1 as SGHAT and CDR2 as FQNNGV. As DNA, the CDR3 is TGTGCCAGCAGCCGGACAGGGTATAATGAAAAACTGTTTTTT. Translating gives CASSRTGYNEKLFF.

Many counts were recorded for this clonotype. The CDR3 loop is CASSLVLAGGLYNEQFF. As DNA, the CDR3 is TGCGCCAGCAGCTTGGTACTAGCGGGAGGCCTCTACAATGAGCAGTTCTTC. The chain joins TRBV5-1 to TRBJ2-1; 12 bases align to TRBD2. CDR1 and CDR2 from the germline V gene are SGHRS and YFSETQ. J gave up 3 bases and V 0 bases, and 4 bases lay outside the gene matches. The CDR3 contains 17 residues.

This clonotype has a handful of counts. V and J are TRBV6-2 or TRBV6-3 and TRBJ2-3, with TRBD2 as a possible D gene (6 bases). The germline V gene encodes CDR1 MNHEY and CDR2 SVGEGT. The CDR3 is 14 residues long. V shed 7 bases and J shed 0 bases, with 11 bases lying between them. CDR3 bases: TGTGCCAGCACTGGGACTCCTAGCACAGATACGCAGTATTTT. Protein sequence: CASTGTPSTDTQYF.

CDR3 region: CASSSGTRWNEQFF. The CDR3 nucleotides are TGTGCCAGCAGCTCCGGGACTAGGTGGAATGAGCAGTTCTTC. The chain joins TRBV9 to TRBJ2-1, with 8 bases lining up with TRBD2. Losses at the gene ends were 4 bases for V and 7 bases for J; bases not matched to a gene: 7. Germline CDR1 SGDLS, CDR2 YYNGEE. The CDR3 consists of 14 residues. Full variable domain (rest looked up from reference TRBV9 and TRBJ2-1): DSGVTQTPKHLITATGQRVTLRCSPRSGDLSVYWYQQSLDQGLQFLIQYYNGEERAKGNILERFSAQQFPDLHSELNLSSLELGDSALYFCASSSGTRWNEQFFGPGTRLTVL.

The chain uses TRBV20-1 and TRBJ2-3; 9 bases agree with TRBD2. CDR1 and CDR2 from the germline V gene are DFQATT and SNEGSKA (reference sequence). Germline trimming cut 0 bases from V and 1 base from J; bases unmatched to any gene: 14. CDR3 length equals 19 residues. CDR3 protein: CSAREVVAGGPPRTDTQYF. CDR3 DNA: TGCAGTGCTAGAGAGGTAGTGGCGGGAGGGCCGCCACGCACAGATACGCAGTATTTT.

This clonotype was picked up a small number of times. The CDR3 DNA is TGCGCCAGCAGCGTGGGGACTGACCAAGAGACCCAGTACTTC. Translation: CASSVGTDQETQYF. The chain links TRBV5-1 to TRBJ2-5, with a tentative D call TRBD2 (6 bases). The germline gives CDR1 SGHRS, CDR2 YFSETQ. This CDR3 has 14 amino acids. Trimming removed 4 bases at V and 0 bases at J, with 10 bases between.

The chain links TRBV9 to TRBJ2-3; perhaps TRBD2 as D (6 bases). Germline V CDR1 and CDR2: SGDLS, YYNGEE. This CDR3 has 14 amino acids. V was shortened by 0 bases and J by 5 bases, with 10 bases between the two germline ends. CDR3 DNA: TGTGCCAGCAGCGTAGAGGGAGGTCAAGATACGCAGTATTTT. Protein sequence: CASSVEGGQDTQYF. The complete variable domain, with remaining parts taken from reference TRBV9 and TRBJ2-3, reads DSGVTQTPKHLITATGQRVTLRCSPRSGDLSVYWYQQSLDQGLQFLIQYYNGEERAKGNILERFSAQQFPDLHSELNLSSLELGDSALYFCASSVEGGQDTQYFGPGTRLTVL.

The sample holds a few counts of this clonotype. The chain has TRBV4-2 and TRBJ2-1; 14 bases fit TRBD2. Germline lookup yields CDR1 LGHNA and CDR2 YNFKEQ. The CDR3 has 17 residues. V shed 5 bases and J 6 bases; nucleotides not matched to a gene: 9. CDR3 nucleotides: TGTGCCAGCAGCTCGGGACTAGCGGGAGATAGTCGCAATGAGCAGTTCTTC. Its translation is CASSSGLAGDSRNEQFF.

The V gene is TRBV20-1, the J gene TRBJ2-3, with a tentative D call TRBD2 (5 bases). Germline CDR1 DFQATT, CDR2 SNEGSKA (reference sequence). CDR3 length equals 14 residues. As DNA, the CDR3 is TGCAGCACTACCCGGACTTACTCAGGAGATACGCAGTATTTT. It yields the protein CSTTRTYSGDTQYF.

This clonotype was recorded only once. The CDR3 nucleotides read TGCGCCAGCAGCTTGGGGCGGACAGTTGGGGCCAACGTCCTGACTTTC. Residues: CASSLGRTVGANVLTF. The chain is built from TRBV5-1 and TRBJ2-6; D possibly corresponds to TRBD1 (6 bases). This CDR3 spans 16 amino acids. V was shortened by 0 bases and J by 3 bases, with 10 bases between the two germline ends. Per the germline V gene, CDR1 is SGHRS and CDR2 is YFSETQ.

The chain links TRBV7-9 to TRBJ1-2; D unresolved. Germline-derived CDR1 and CDR2 are SEHNR and FQNEAQ (reference sequence). Between the trimmed V and J ends, which lost 10 bases and 6 bases, there was a span of 15 bases. This CDR3 contains 12 residues. This chain's CDR3 is CAILKSDHGYTF. The CDR3 DNA follows: TGTGCCATCCTTAAATCGGACCATGGCTACACCTTC.

In this sample, this clonotype turned up a few times. The V and J genes are TRBV20-1 and TRBJ2-3, with D perhaps matching TRBD2 (6 bases). This CDR3 contains 15 residues. The V gene's germline CDR1 is DFQATT and CDR2 SNEGSKA (reference sequence). Deletions cut 7 bases from V and 2 bases from J, with 19 bases between. The CDR3 DNA sequence: TGCAGTGTCTTAGGGAGGTCCCGGGTCACAGATACGCAGTATTTT. Translating gives CSVLGRSRVTDTQYF.

The chain links TRBV29-1 to TRBJ1-1, with D perhaps TRBD1 (5 bases). Trimming cost V 6 bases and J 0 bases, with 11 bases left between them. This CDR3 region has 13 residues. The germline CDR1 and CDR2 sequences are SQVTM and ANQGSEA. The CDR3 coding sequence is TGCAGCGTCGCGACAGTGGTGAACACTGAAGCTTTCTTT. Its translation: CSVATVVNTEAFF.